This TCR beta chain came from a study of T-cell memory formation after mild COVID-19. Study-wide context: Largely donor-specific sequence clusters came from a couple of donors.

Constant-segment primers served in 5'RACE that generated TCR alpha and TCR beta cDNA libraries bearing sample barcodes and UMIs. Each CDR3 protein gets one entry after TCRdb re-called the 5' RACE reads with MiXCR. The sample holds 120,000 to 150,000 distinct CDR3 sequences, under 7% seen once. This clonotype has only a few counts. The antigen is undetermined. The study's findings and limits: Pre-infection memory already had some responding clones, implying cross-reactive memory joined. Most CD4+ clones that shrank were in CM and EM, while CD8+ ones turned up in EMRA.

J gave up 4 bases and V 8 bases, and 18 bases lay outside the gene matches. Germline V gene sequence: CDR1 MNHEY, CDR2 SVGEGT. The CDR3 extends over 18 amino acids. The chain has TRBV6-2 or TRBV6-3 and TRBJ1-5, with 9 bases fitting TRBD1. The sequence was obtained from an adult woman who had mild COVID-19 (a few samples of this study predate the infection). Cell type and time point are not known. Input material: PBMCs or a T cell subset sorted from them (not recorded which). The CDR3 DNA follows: TGTGCCAGCTCGGAGACGGACAGGGGTGACGGGGCAAATCAGCCCCAGCATTTT. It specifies CASSETDRGDGANQPQHF.